The clone carrying this T cell receptor (beta chain) has more than one count but fewer than ten. A sample-barcoded 5' primer and a J-beta primer mix were used in a second PCR of about 7 to 11 cycles. TCRdb used MiXCR to reprocess the 5' RACE reads, holding one entry per CDR3 protein. Here the sample spans about 800,000 distinct CDR3 sequences, roughly 50% being singletons. This record comes from a study of blood T cells in healthy people across ages. This CDR3 has 15 residues. CDR1 and CDR2 from the germline V gene are ENHRY and SYGVKD. V lost 4 bases, J lost 3 bases, and 16 bases lay in between. Material: blood. The V call is TRBV10-3, the J call TRBJ2-7; no firm D call. This sequence was found in a man aged 25 to 45 in good health. Here the CDR3 DNA reads TGTGCCATCAGTGGCCTTTCGGGTTCTCACTACGAGCAGTACTTC. It encodes CAISGLSGSHYEQYF.